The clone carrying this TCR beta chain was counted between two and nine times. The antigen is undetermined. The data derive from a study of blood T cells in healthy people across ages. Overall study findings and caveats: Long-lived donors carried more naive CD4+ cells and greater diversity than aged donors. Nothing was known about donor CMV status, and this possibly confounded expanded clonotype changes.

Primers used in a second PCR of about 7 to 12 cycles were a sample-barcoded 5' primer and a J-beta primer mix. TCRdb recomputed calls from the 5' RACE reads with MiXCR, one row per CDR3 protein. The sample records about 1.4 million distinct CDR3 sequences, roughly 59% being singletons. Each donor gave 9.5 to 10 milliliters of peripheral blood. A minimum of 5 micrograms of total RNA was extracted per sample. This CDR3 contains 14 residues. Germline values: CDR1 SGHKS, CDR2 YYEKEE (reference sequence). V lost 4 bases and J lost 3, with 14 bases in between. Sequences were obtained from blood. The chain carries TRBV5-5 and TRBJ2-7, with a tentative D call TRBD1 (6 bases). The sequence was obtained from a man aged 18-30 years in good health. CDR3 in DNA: TGTGCCAGCAGCATACCCGGACAGCGCTACGAGCAGTACTTC. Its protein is CASSIPGQRYEQYF.